Ten or more counts support the clone carrying this T cell receptor (beta chain). From RNA transcripts, TCR beta CDR3 regions were amplified. When the TCR CDR3 underwent first-round RT-PCR, the HTBI primer set was used. Each CDR3 protein is one row after TCRdb ran MiXCR on the multiplex PCR reads. The table lists around 600,000 distinct CDR3 sequences, around 13% of them singletons. The CDR3 has 16 amino acids. V was clipped by 3 bases and J by 2 bases; unmatched bases: 7. From germline, CDR1 is SGHAT and CDR2 FQNNGV. The data were taken from a study of T cells in Graves' hyperthyroidism and ophthalmopathy.

This clonotype originated in a woman in her forties or fifties with Graves' ophthalmopathy. The V and J genes are TRBV11-2 and TRBJ2-3, with TRBD2 identical over 8 bases. The specimen was blood. CDR3 bases: TGTGCCAGCAGCTTGTTGTGGCGGGAGGACACAGATACGCAGTATTTT. Its protein is CASSLLWREDTDTQYF.